This T cell receptor beta chain was recorded in a study of regulatory T cells in long-lasting Graves disease. Study-wide findings and caveats: Persistent disease was characterized by preferential usage of TRBV28, TRBJ1-2 and TRBJ2-5.

CDR1 and CDR2 (germline): KGHSH, LQKENI. The CDR3 sequence is 14 residues long. V lost 6 bases and J lost 6; bases outside the gene matches: 7. With iRepertoire HTBI primers and Arm-PCR of CDR3 regions, TCR beta libraries were built. TCRdb re-analysed the multiplex PCR reads in MiXCR, keeping a single row per CDR3 protein. The top ten clones hold around 25% of a sample with some 500,000 distinct CDR3 sequences, more than 15% of them seen once. Time point meaning: newly diagnosed GD, antithyroid drugs for less than 3 months. Researchers made the TCR library from RNA that was extracted from PBMCs. A blood draw put roughly 10 milliliters of peripheral blood into EDTA tubes. Notes on this clonotype: Antigen: not known.

Another study also made use of these data, one on T cells in Graves' hyperthyroidism and ophthalmopathy. Per that study: Blood also held most thyroid clonotypes expanded beyond 0.001. Ophthalmopathy stood apart from stable hyperthyroidism in a 13 V-J model.

Specimen: peripheral blood mononuclear cells (PBMCs), collected at new diagnosis, from a patient treated with antithyroid drugs. The clonotype comes from a woman aged 35-65 years with Graves disease. The chain recombines TRBV18 with TRBJ2-1; 8 bases match TRBD1. CDR3 amino acids: CASSPTGVGNEQFF. The CDR3 DNA sequence: TGTGCCAGCTCTCCGACAGGGGTAGGCAATGAGCAGTTCTTC.